This TCR beta chain was identified in a study of blood T cell repertoires in COVID-19. Study summary: Nucleic acid was either cDNA or gDNA, and it came from T cells, B-cell-depleted T cells, or PBMCs.

The study drew participants aged 18 to 89 years from about two dozen US areas. As originally analysed: Nucleated cell counts were estimated from reference gene primer amplification. Assay used: immunoSEQ multiplex PCR; TCRdb lists only in-frame clones, some missing. V and J calls and clone size come straight from that table; D and trimming were deduced from the DNA. This sample carries around 180,000 clones, 89% of them seen once, and the ten largest clones take around 2%. The sample consisted of PBMCs or T cells enriched from blood (not recorded which). The source of this sequence is a middle-aged woman with acute COVID-19.

This CDR3 reads CAWSVRTANNSPLHF. In DNA form, the CDR3 reads TGTGCCTGGAGTGTACGGACAGCCAATAATTCACCCCTCCACTTT. The chain joins TRBV30 to TRBJ1-6; D may be TRBD1 (6 bases). V was trimmed by 0 bases and J by 5 bases, leaving 11 bases between them. The CDR3 is 15 residues long. Per the germline V gene, CDR1 is GTSNPN and CDR2 is SVGIG (reference sequence).